The present T cell receptor (beta chain) was sequenced within a study of OX40 agonist ivuxolimab in advanced cancers. Overall study: A diagnosis of hepatocellular carcinoma, melanoma, renal cell or head and neck cancer was present in dose-escalation patients. Aged roughly 20 to 85 with a mean of roughly 63 years, they were 82.7% male. Points from the study as a whole: The study observed clonal expansion of CD4+ and CD8+ blood T cells by week 6 at 0.1 to 3.0 mg/kg. The average count of expanded clones was higher among CD8+ T cells than among CD4+.

The CDR3 spans 15 residues. The germline gives CDR1 SGHDN, CDR2 FVKESK. V gave up 1 base and J gave up 3 bases; unmatched junction bases: 2. Clones were sequenced by immunoSEQ multiplex PCR, and TCRdb holds only the in-frame ones, with some missing. Among about 48,000 clones listed, 75% to 85% were seen once. Comments on this clone: What it binds is unknown.

The sample here was CD4+ or CD8+ T cells sorted from blood, taken in a trial of the OX40 agonist ivuxolimab. This rearrangement joins TRBV14 to TRBJ2-1; 8 positions match TRBD1. The receptor was isolated from an adult with an advanced solid tumor such as melanoma, head and neck, liver or kidney cancer. DNA for the CDR3: TGTGCCAGCAGCCAAGTCACAGGGGGCTACAATGAGCAGTTCTTC. Protein product: CASSQVTGGYNEQFF.